The 24 T cell receptor beta chains below come from one sample, sequenced in a study of blood T cell repertoires in COVID-19. The method was immunoSEQ multiplex PCR; TCRdb's version includes in-frame clones alone and lacks a portion of them. The sample has 350,000 to 400,000 clones, around 90% seen once. Material for sequencing was peripheral blood. The receptors originated from a man younger than 30 with active or convalescent COVID-19.

This clone was recorded only once. This rearrangement joins TRBV28 to TRBJ1-1; possible D gene TRBD1, 5 bases. CDR1 and CDR2 from the germline V gene are MDHEN and SYDVKM. Trimming took off 6 bases at V and 2 bases at J, with 13 bases between the two ends. CDR3 length: 14 amino acids. Written as DNA, the CDR3 is TGTGCCAGCAGAACCACAGGAGTAAACACTGAAGCTTTCTTT. Translation gives CASRTTGVNTEAFF.

In its sample, this clone was seen a few times. The V call is TRBV7-6, the J call TRBJ2-2; possible D gene TRBD1, 5 bases. Germline lookup yields CDR1 SGHVS and CDR2 FNYEAQ. The CDR3 runs to 13 residues. V was shortened by 10 bases and J by 6 bases, with 15 bases between the two germline ends. In DNA, the CDR3 is TGTGCCACCAAATCAGGGCCCTCCGGGGAGCTGTTTTTT. Amino acids: CATKSGPSGELFF.

The chain recombines TRBV3-1 (or the pseudogene TRBV3-2) with TRBJ1-5; D is possibly TRBD1 (5 bases). Trimming shortened V by 6 bases and J by 6 bases, and 12 bases separated the two germline ends. Per the germline V gene, CDR1 is LGHDT and CDR2 is YNNKEL (reference sequence). The CDR3 totals 13 residues. Written as DNA, the CDR3 is TGTGCCAGCAGTGGGGGGGTAGGTCAGCCCCAGCATTTT. It specifies CASSGGVGQPQHF.

Only one count was recorded for this clone. Germline and junction disagree at one end, which may indicate a read error. The chain joins TRBV7-8 to TRBJ2-6; D may be TRBD1 (5 bases). This CDR3 region has 15 residues. The germline V gene has CDR1 SGHVS and CDR2 FQNEAQ. CDR3 protein: CASSREGSGANVLTF. CDR3 nucleotide sequence: TGTGCCAGCAGCCGCGAAGGCTCTGGGGCCAACGTGCTGACTTTC.

The gene calls are TRBV28 and TRBJ1-1; 8 bases agree with TRBD1. Germline CDR1 reads MDHEN; CDR2 reads SYDVKM. V gave up 5 bases and J gave up 4 bases; unmatched junction bases: 0. The length of the CDR3 is 12 residues. Here the CDR3 reads CASSTGGTEAFF. The CDR3 region has the DNA TGTGCCAGCAGTACAGGGGGCACTGAAGCTTTCTTT.

V usage is TRBV19 and J usage is TRBJ2-5; TRBD2 matches 12 bases. The V and J ends lost 6 bases and 4 bases, in that order; junction bases with no gene match: 0. Looked up from germline, CDR1 is LNHDA and CDR2 is SQIVND (reference sequence). The CDR3 loop spans 13 amino acids. This CDR3 reads CASRTSGRETQYF. For the CDR3, the DNA is TGTGCCAGTAGGACTAGCGGGAGAGAGACCCAGTACTTC. The full variable domain, completed using reference TRBV19 and TRBJ2-5, is DGGITQSPKYLFRKEGQNVTLSCEQNLNHDAMYWYRQDPGQGLRLIYYSQIVNDFQKGDIAEGYSVSREKKESFPLTVTSAQKNPTAFYLCASRTSGRETQYFGPGTRLLVL.

The rearrangement joins TRBV5-6 to TRBJ2-1, with TRBD2 matching 8 bases. J lost 9 bases, V lost 3 bases, and 11 bases had no gene match. The CDR3 is made up of 15 amino acids. The germline V gene encodes CDR1 SGHDT and CDR2 YYEEEE. CDR3: CASSSGGVGRGEQFF. CDR3 sequence (DNA): TGTGCCAGCAGCTCCGGGGGGGTTGGAAGAGGTGAGCAGTTCTTC.

The genes are TRBV4-1 and TRBJ2-7; D may be TRBD1 (12 bases). This CDR3 is 19 amino acids long. The V gene's germline CDR1 is MGHRA and CDR2 YSYEKL. Trimming cost V 6 bases and J 4 bases, with 31 bases left between them. This chain's CDR3 is CASRGQGATSGSGTYEQYF. DNA of the CDR3: TGCGCCAGCAGGGGACAGGGGGCCACTAGCGGGAGTGGGACTTACGAGCAGTACTTC.

The gene calls are TRBV5-6 and TRBJ1-6; the D gene is possibly TRBD1 (6 bases). Per germline, CDR1 SGHDT and CDR2 YYEEEE. V lost 2 bases and J lost 7, with 13 bases in between. The CDR3 runs to 15 residues. CDR3 nucleotide sequence: TGTGCCAGCAGCTTAGGGGGTAGGGGGAATTCACCCCTCCACTTT. The encoded protein is CASSLGGRGNSPLHF.

The V gene is TRBV9, the J gene TRBJ1-5; D not resolved. This CDR3 contains 14 residues. Trimming shortened V by 0 bases and J by 4 bases, and 8 bases separated the two germline ends. The germline gives CDR1 SGDLS, CDR2 YYNGEE. DNA of the CDR3: TGTGCCAGCAGCGTAGGAGAGCCAAATCAGCCCCAGCATTTT. Amino acids: CASSVGEPNQPQHF.

This chain uses TRBV5-6 with TRBJ2-7, with D possibly TRBD2 on 6 matching bases. CDR3 length equals 14 residues. Germline V gene data show CDR1 as SGHDT and CDR2 as YYEEEE. Deletions cut 0 bases from V and 6 bases from J, with 13 bases between. In nucleotides, the CDR3 is TGTGCCAGCAGCTTGGGCATCGGAGGGTTCGAGCAGTACTTC. Translated: CASSLGIGGFEQYF.

This rearrangement joins TRBV21-1 to TRBJ1-4. TRBV21-1 is tagged as a pseudogene. This CDR3 region has 15 residues. Written as DNA, the CDR3 is TGTGCCAGCAGCAAATCCGGGGGGAATAATGAAAAACTGTTTTTT. It encodes CASSKSGGNNEKLFF.

This chain links TRBV4-3 with TRBJ1-2; 7 nucleotides match TRBD1. V trimming: 4 bases; J trimming: 2 bases; junction bases outside the gene matches: 10. The CDR3 is 16 residues long. Germline CDR1 and CDR2: LGHNA and YSLEER. This CDR3 is CASSLKSGQTNYGYTF. Written as DNA, the CDR3 is TGCGCCAGCAGCCTAAAATCGGGACAGACGAACTATGGCTACACCTTC.

The CDR3 sequence: CASSPRYGTGDGWATEAFF. Written as DNA, the CDR3 is TGTGCCAGCAGCCCCAGGTACGGGACAGGGGACGGGTGGGCCACTGAAGCTTTCTTT. This chain uses TRBV7-9 with TRBJ1-1; 10 bases map to TRBD1. The CDR3 runs to 19 residues. Germline CDR1 reads SEHNR; CDR2 reads FQNEAQ (reference sequence). V gave up 5 bases and J gave up 4 bases; unmatched junction bases: 19.

V is TRBV6-2 or TRBV6-3 and J is TRBJ1-5; possibly TRBD1 for D (6 bases). Trimming stripped 6 bases from V and 11 bases from J, with 17 bases between. Germline assignment: CDR1 MNHEY and CDR2 SVGEGT. This CDR3 region has 13 residues. The CDR3 loop is CASSQDRFRAQHF. CDR3 in DNA: TGTGCCAGCAGCCAAGACAGGTTCAGAGCCCAGCATTTT.

The CDR3 is CASSRDNFGLSYNEQFF. CDR3 bases: TGTGCCAGCTCACGCGATAATTTTGGTCTCTCCTACAATGAGCAGTTCTTC. The chain joins TRBV18 to TRBJ2-1; no clear D. V was pared by 4 bases and J by 0 bases, with 16 bases between. CDR1 is KGHSH, CDR2 LQKENI, per germline. The CDR3 contains 17 residues.

About this clone: At the DNA level, this CDR3 is encoded by other sequences in the same sample as well. The chain is built from TRBV6-2 or TRBV6-3 and TRBJ2-7; D gene ambiguous. CDR1 and CDR2 from the germline V gene are MNHEY and SVGEGT. The CDR3 is 12 amino acids. Trimming shortened V by 2 bases and J by 3 bases, and 5 bases separated the two germline ends. In DNA form, the CDR3 reads TGTGCCAGCAGTTACCCCCTCTACGAGCAGTACTTC. Residues: CASSYPLYEQYF.

In DNA form, the CDR3 reads TGTGCCAGCAGCCCTAATGGGGCCACACCGTTCTTC. As protein: CASSPNGATPFF. The chain uses TRBV12-3 or TRBV12-4 and TRBJ2-1; perhaps TRBD1 as D (5 bases). V dropped 6 bases and J dropped 15 bases, with 18 bases sitting between them. This CDR3 has 12 amino acids.

The chain recombines TRBV2 with TRBJ2-4; 7 nucleotides match TRBD2. Germline assignment: CDR1 SNHLY and CDR2 FYNNEI. The ends lost 5 bases at V and 8 bases at J; junction bases unmatched: 6. This CDR3 spans 13 amino acids. CDR3 nucleotide sequence: TGTGCCAGCAGTCCCTTTGGGGGGGACATTCAGTACTTC. Protein sequence: CASSPFGGDIQYF.

The chain is built from TRBV4-3 and TRBJ1-1; possible D gene TRBD1, 6 bases. This CDR3 region has 15 residues. In germline, CDR1 is LGHNA, CDR2 YSLEER. Deletions cut 1 base from V and 6 bases from J, with 15 bases between. CDR3 protein: CASSQGWGGDAEAFF. The CDR3 bases are TGCGCCAGCAGCCAAGGGTGGGGGGGCGACGCTGAAGCTTTCTTT.

This chain links TRBV9 with TRBJ1-1, with 10 bases aligning to TRBD1. V shed 3 bases and J 1 base; nucleotides not matched to a gene: 9. This CDR3 has 17 residues. Germline assignment: CDR1 SGDLS and CDR2 YYNGEE. CDR3 in amino acids: CASSDRPRTGGNTEAFF. CDR3 bases: TGTGCCAGCAGCGACCGCCCTCGGACAGGGGGGAACACTGAAGCTTTCTTT.

The chain uses TRBV11-2 and TRBJ1-2; D perhaps matches TRBD1 (6 bases). The length of the CDR3 is 16 residues. Between the trimmed V and J ends, which lost 2 bases and 5 bases, there was a span of 18 bases. Germline values: CDR1 SGHAT, CDR2 FQNNGV. The CDR3 protein is CASSLLQGRFPYGYTF. The DNA for the CDR3 is TGTGCCAGCAGCTTACTACAGGGCCGATTCCCTTATGGCTACACCTTC. Full variable domain (missing parts from reference TRBV11-2 and TRBJ1-2): EAGVAQSPRYKIIEKRQSVAFWCNPISGHATLYWYQQILGQGPKLLIQFQNNGVVDDSQLPKDRFSAERLKGVDSTLKIQPAKLEDSAVYLCASSLLQGRFPYGYTFGSGTRLTVV.

This chain links TRBV29-1 with TRBJ1-1; D is undetermined. The germline gives CDR1 SQVTM, CDR2 ANQGSEA. The CDR3 sequence is 11 residues long. V dropped 4 bases and J dropped 1 base, with 4 bases sitting between them. For the CDR3, the DNA is TGCAGCGTTGCCAGGAACACTGAAGCTTTCTTT. Its translation is CSVARNTEAFF.

The gene calls are TRBV28 and TRBJ2-1; 8 positions match TRBD1. Per the germline V gene, CDR1 is MDHEN and CDR2 is SYDVKM. Germline trimming cut 1 base from V and 9 bases from J; bases unmatched to any gene: 14. CDR3 length equals 17 residues. The CDR3 DNA reads as TGTGCCAGCAGTTTATTTGGGGGGCAGGGGGCGCAGGGTGAGCAGTTCTTC. Translating gives CASSLFGGQGAQGEQFF.